These 8 T cell receptor beta chains originate from one sample sequenced in a study of T cells in localized non-small cell lung cancer. The protocol was immunoSEQ multiplex PCR, while the TCRdb copy is restricted to in-frame clones and leaves out a portion. The top ten hold roughly 15% of the sample, which has just under 2,000 clones, around 27% seen once. The sequencing used normal lung tissue next to the tumor, collected before any cancer treatment. Receptors originate from a female donor of 60 years or more with stage I lung adenocarcinoma.

The chain employs TRBV19 and TRBJ1-2; the D is unclear. This CDR3 has 13 amino acids. V dropped 0 bases and J dropped 2 bases, with 4 bases sitting between them. From germline, CDR1 is LNHDA and CDR2 SQIVND (reference sequence). CDR3 sequence: CASSIEGNYGYTF. The CDR3 coding sequence is TGTGCCAGTAGTATAGAGGGGAACTATGGCTACACCTTC.

This clone was recorded only once. The CDR3 region has the DNA TGTGCCAGTAGTCTCATGTCAAACACTGAAGCTTTCTTT. Translating gives CASSLMSNTEAFF. This sequence joins TRBV19 and TRBJ1-1; D gene uncertain. The V gene's germline CDR1 is LNHDA and CDR2 SQIVND (reference sequence). The germline V and J ends were trimmed by 5 bases and 2 bases, with 9 bases remaining between them. CDR3 length: 13 residues.

This clone is judged medium-sized. The chain uses TRBV4-1 and TRBJ2-7; TRBD1 might be the D (8 bases). CDR1 is MGHRA, CDR2 YSYEKL, per germline. The V and J ends lost 4 bases and 2 bases respectively, with 15 bases between them. The CDR3 consists of 15 residues. CDR3 nucleotide sequence: TGCGCCAGCAGCCCCACACAGGGGGGGCCCTACGAGCAGTACTTC. It is translated as CASSPTQGGPYEQYF.

This clone came up a few times. The rearrangement joins TRBV5-1 to TRBJ2-1; possibly TRBD1 or TRBD2 for D (5 bases each). The V end was cut by 1 base, the J end by 9 bases, with 14 bases between. This CDR3 is 14 amino acids long. CDR1 is SGHRS and CDR2 is YFSETQ in the germline V gene. The CDR3 DNA is TGCGCCAGCAGCTTGTTTACGGGGCTGGGTGAGCAGTTCTTC. Its protein is CASSLFTGLGEQFF. The entire variable domain, with the rest obtained from reference TRBV5-1 and TRBJ2-1, is as follows: KAGVTQTPRYLIKTRGQQVTLSCSPISGHRSVSWYQQTPGQGLQFLFEYFSETQRNKGNFPGRFSGRQFSNSRSEMNVSTLELGDSALYLCASSLFTGLGEQFFGPGTRLTVL.

The chain uses TRBV11-1 and TRBJ1-3; 8 bases line up with TRBD1. The V segment lost 5 bases and the J segment 4 bases; nucleotides outside the gene matches: 10. Germline CDR1 and CDR2: SGHAT and FQDESV (reference sequence). The CDR3 has 16 residues. CDR3 sequence (DNA): TGTGCCAGCAGCCATTCAGGACAGGGTCGAGGAAACACCATATATTTT. Translation gives CASSHSGQGRGNTIYF. Using reference TRBV11-1 and TRBJ1-3 for the parts outside the CDR3, the full variable domain is EAEVAQSPRYKITEKSQAVAFWCDPISGHATLYWYRQILGQGPELLVQFQDESVVDDSQLPKDRFSAERLKGVDSTLKIQPAELGDSAMYLCASSHSGQGRGNTIYFGEGSWLTVV.

This clone rates as medium-sized (0.01 to 0.1%). The CDR3 protein is CASSPATSGSEQYF. CDR3 sequence (DNA): TGTGCCAGCAGCCCCGCGACTAGCGGAAGCGAGCAGTACTTC. The chain is built from TRBV7-6 and TRBJ2-7; 9 nucleotides match TRBD2. Per germline, CDR1 SGHVS and CDR2 FNYEAQ. The length of the CDR3 is 14 residues. The V gene end was trimmed by 5 bases and the J gene end by 6 bases; junction bases not matched to a gene: 8.

This clone came up a few times. CDR3 loop: CASSPPGLAGETQYF. The CDR3 DNA is TGTGCCAGCTCACCTCCGGGACTAGCGGGAGAGACCCAGTACTTC. The chain carries TRBV18 and TRBJ2-5; 12 bases line up with TRBD2. J gave up 4 bases and V 3 bases, and 3 bases lay outside the gene matches. CDR3 length: 15 residues. Germline-derived CDR1 and CDR2 are KGHSH and LQKENI.

Only a few counts were recorded for this clone. J is TRBJ2-3 and V is TRBV11-3; 11 nucleotides agree with TRBD2. Germline CDR1 and CDR2: SGHNT and YENEEA. This CDR3 has 16 residues. J was trimmed by 2 bases and V by 6 bases; bases with no gene match: 7. CDR3 loop: CASRAGTSGFTDTQYF. In nucleotides, the CDR3 is TGTGCCAGCAGGGCCGGGACTAGCGGATTCACAGATACGCAGTATTTT.